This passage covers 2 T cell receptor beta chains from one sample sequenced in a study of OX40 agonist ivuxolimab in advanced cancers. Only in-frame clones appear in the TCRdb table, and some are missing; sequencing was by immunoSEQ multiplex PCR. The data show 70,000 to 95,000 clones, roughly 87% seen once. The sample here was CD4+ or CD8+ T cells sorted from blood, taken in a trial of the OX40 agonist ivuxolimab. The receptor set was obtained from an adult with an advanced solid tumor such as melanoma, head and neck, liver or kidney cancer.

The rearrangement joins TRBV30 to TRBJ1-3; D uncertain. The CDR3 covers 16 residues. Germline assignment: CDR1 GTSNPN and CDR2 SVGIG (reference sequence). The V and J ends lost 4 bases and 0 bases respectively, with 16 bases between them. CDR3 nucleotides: TGTGCCTGGAACCCCGCCGGACCGCTCTCTGGAAACACCATATATTTT. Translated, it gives CAWNPAGPLSGNTIYF.

The CDR3 is CASSLLLGQGATDTQYF. The CDR3 nucleotides read TGTGCCAGCAGCTTATTATTGGGACAGGGGGCCACAGATACGCAGTATTTT. V gene TRBV11-3 combines with J gene TRBJ2-3; 12 bases fit TRBD1. The CDR3 contains 17 residues. Germline V CDR1 and CDR2: SGHNT, YENEEA. The V gene end was trimmed by 2 bases and the J gene end by 2 bases; junction bases not matched to a gene: 5.